This T cell receptor (beta chain) came from a study of cytomegalovirus exposure and HLA in healthy donors. PCR involved 60 Vbeta and 13 Jbeta primers. The repertoire was sequenced with immunoSEQ multiplex PCR; TCRdb's copy has only in-frame clones and lacks some. The profile shows roughly 140,000 clones, around 85% of them singletons. Sequenced: PBMCs. The clonotype was recovered from a man aged 35 to 55 in good health and CMV-seropositive.

The CDR3 spells CATSRVRESVYEQYF. The CDR3, as DNA: TGTGCCACCAGCAGAGTTCGAGAGAGTGTCTACGAGCAGTACTTC. The rearrangement joins TRBV15 to TRBJ2-7; D is unclear. CDR1 LNHNV and CDR2 YYDKDF come from the germline V gene (reference sequence). With 1 base removed from V and 3 bases from J, the gap between germline ends came to 13 bases. This CDR3 is built from 15 residues.